The clone carrying this T cell receptor (beta chain) was seen more than once but under ten times. Its specificity is unknown. Assay used: immunoSEQ multiplex PCR; TCRdb lists only in-frame clones, some missing. The repertoire has 60,000 to 70,000 clones, 65% to 90% of them found once; the top ten carry roughly a fifth. The sample is drawn from a study of T cell responses to AZD1222 COVID-19 vaccine. The study's findings and limits: Unmutated variant regions are reportedly the target of nearly half of TCRs that are spike-specific.

CDR1 and CDR2 from the germline V gene are SGHAT and FQNNGV. The CDR3 is 18 residues long. J was trimmed by 1 base and V by 0 bases; bases with no gene match: 9. The TCR was taken from an adult in good health. The sequences come from peripheral blood, collected on day 0 of AZD1222 vaccination. This chain uses TRBV11-2 with TRBJ2-5; 9 nucleotides match TRBD1. DNA of the CDR3: TGTGCCAGCAGCTTAGATTTTAGGACAGGGGTGCCCCAAGAGACCCAGTACTTC. Translated, it gives CASSLDFRTGVPQETQYF.